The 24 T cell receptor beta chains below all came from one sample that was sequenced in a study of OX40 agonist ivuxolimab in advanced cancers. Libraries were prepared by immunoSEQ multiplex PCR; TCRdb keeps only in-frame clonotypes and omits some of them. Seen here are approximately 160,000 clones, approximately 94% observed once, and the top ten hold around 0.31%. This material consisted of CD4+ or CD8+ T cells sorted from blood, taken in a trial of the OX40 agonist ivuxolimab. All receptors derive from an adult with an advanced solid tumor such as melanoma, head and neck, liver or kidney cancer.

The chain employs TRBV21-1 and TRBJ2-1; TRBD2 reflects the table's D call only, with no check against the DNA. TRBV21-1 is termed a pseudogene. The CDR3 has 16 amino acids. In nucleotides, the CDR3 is TGTGCCAGCAGCACCCTTGAGCGGGGGGGGTACAATGAGCAGTTCTTC. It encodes CASSTLERGGYNEQFF.

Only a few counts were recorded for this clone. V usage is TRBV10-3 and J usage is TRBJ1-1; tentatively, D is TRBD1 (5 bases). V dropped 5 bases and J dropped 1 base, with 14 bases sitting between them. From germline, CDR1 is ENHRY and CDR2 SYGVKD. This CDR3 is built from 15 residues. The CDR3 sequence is CAISQRRGGNTEAFF. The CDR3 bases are TGTGCCATCAGTCAACGACGGGGGGGGAACACTGAAGCTTTCTTT.

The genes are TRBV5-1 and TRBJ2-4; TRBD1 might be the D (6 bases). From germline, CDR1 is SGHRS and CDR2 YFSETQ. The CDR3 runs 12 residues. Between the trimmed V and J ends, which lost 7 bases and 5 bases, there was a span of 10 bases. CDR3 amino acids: CASRDIENIQYF. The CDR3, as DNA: TGCGCCAGCCGGGACATCGAAAACATTCAGTACTTC.

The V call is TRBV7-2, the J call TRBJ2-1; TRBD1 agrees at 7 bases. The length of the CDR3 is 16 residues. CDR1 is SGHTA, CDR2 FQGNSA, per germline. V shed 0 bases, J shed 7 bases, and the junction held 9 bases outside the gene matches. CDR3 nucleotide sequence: TGTGCCAGCAGCTTAGCGTACTCCCTACAGGGGAATGAGCAGTTCTTC. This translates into CASSLAYSLQGNEQFF.

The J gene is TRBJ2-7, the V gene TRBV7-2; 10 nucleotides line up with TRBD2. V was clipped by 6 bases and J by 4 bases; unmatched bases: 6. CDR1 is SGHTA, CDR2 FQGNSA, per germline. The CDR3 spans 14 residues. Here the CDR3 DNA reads TGTGCCAGCAGAGCTGCTAGCGGGAGTTACGAGCAGTACTTC. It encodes CASRAASGSYEQYF.

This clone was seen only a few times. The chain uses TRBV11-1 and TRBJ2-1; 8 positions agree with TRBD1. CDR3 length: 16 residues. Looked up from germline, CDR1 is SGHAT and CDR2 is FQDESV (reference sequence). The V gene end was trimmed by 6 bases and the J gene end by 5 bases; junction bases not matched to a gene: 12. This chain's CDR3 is CASSSSPYRGDNEQFF. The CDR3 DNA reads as TGTGCCAGCAGTTCTTCCCCCTACAGGGGGGACAATGAGCAGTTCTTC.

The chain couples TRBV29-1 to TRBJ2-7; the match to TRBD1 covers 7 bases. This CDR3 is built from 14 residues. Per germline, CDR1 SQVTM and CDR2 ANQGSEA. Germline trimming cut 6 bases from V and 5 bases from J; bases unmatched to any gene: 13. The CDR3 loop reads CSVAETGAGDEQYF. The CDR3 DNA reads TGCAGCGTCGCGGAAACAGGGGCTGGCGACGAGCAGTACTTC.

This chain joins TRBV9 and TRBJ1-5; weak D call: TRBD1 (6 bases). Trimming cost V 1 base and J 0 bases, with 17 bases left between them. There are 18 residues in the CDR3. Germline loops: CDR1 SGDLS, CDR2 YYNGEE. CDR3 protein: CASSVYPGQPNSNQPQHF. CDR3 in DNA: TGTGCCAGCAGCGTATACCCCGGACAGCCTAATAGCAATCAGCCCCAGCATTTT.

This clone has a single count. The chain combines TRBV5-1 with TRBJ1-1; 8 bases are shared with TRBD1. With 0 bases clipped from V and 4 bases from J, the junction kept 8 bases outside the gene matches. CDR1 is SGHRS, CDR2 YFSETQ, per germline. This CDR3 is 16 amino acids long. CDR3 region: CASSLATGGAGTEAFF. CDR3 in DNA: TGCGCCAGCAGCTTGGCAACAGGGGGTGCGGGCACTGAAGCTTTCTTT.

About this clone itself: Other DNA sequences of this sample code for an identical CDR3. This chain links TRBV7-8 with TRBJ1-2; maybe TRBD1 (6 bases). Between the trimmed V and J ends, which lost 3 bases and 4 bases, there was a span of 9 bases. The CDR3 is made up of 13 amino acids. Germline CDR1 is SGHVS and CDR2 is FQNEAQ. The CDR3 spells CASSLDSLYGYTF. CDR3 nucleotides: TGTGCCAGCAGCTTGGACAGCCTCTATGGCTACACCTTC.

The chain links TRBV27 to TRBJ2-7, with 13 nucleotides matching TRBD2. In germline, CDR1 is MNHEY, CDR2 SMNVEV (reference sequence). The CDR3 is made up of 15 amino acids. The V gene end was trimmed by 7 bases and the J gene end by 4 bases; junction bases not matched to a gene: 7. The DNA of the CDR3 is TGTGCCAGCACTGCTCGGGGACTAGCGGGGTACGAGCAGTACTTC. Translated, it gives CASTARGLAGYEQYF.

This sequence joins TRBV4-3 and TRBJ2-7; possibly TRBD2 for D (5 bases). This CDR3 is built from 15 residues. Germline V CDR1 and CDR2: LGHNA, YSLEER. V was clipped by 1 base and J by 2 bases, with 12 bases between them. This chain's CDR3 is CASSQGAGLPYEQYF. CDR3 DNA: TGCGCCAGCAGCCAAGGGGCGGGCTTACCCTACGAGCAGTACTTC.

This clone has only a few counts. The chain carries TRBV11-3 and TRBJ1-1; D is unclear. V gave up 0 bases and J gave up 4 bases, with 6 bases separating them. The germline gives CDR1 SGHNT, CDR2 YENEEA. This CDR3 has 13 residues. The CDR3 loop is CASSLDGSTEAFF. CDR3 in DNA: TGTGCCAGCAGCTTAGATGGCAGCACTGAAGCTTTCTTT.

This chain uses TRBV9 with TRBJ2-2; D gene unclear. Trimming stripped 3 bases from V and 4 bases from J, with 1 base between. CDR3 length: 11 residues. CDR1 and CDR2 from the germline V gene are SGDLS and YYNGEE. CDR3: CASSATGELFF. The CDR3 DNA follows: TGTGCCAGCAGCGCCACCGGGGAGCTGTTTTTT. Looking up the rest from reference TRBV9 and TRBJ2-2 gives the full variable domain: DSGVTQTPKHLITATGQRVTLRCSPRSGDLSVYWYQQSLDQGLQFLIQYYNGEERAKGNILERFSAQQFPDLHSELNLSSLELGDSALYFCASSATGELFFGEGSRLTVL.

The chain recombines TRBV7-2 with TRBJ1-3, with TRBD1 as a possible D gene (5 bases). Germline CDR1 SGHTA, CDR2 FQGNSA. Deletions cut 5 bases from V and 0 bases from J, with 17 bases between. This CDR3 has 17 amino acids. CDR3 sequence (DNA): TGTGCCAGCAGCCGACACGGACATCAAATCTCTGGAAACACCATATATTTT. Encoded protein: CASSRHGHQISGNTIYF.

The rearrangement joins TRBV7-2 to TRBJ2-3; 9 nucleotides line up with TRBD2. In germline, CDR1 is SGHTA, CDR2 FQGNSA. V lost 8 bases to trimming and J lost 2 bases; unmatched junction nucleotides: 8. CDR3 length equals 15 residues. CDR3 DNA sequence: TGTGCCAGCCGCCCAGCGGGAGGTTCCACAGATACGCAGTATTTT. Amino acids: CASRPAGGSTDTQYF.

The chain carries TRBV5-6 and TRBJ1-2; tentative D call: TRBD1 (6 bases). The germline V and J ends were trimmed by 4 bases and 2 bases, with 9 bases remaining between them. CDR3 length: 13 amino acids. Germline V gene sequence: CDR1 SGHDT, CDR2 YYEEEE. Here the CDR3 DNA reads TGTGCCAGCAGCCAAGACAGGAACTATGGCTACACCTTC. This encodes CASSQDRNYGYTF. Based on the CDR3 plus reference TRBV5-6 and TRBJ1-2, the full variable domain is DAGVTQSPTHLIKTRGQQVTLRCSPKSGHDTVSWYQQALGQGPQFIFQYYEEEERQRGNFPDRFSGHQFPNYSSELNVNALLLGDSALYLCASSQDRNYGYTFGSGTRLTVV.

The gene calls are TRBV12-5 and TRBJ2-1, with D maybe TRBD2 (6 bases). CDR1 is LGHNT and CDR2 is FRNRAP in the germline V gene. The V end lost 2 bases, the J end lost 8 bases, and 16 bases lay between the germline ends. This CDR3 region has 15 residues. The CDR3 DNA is TGTGCTAGTGGTTTGCCCGGGACTCCCTTTCATGAGCAGTTCTTC. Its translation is CASGLPGTPFHEQFF.

The CDR3 nucleotides are TGTGCCAGCAGTTCCCAGGGACTAGCGGGAGGGGATACGCAGTATTTT. Encoded protein: CASSSQGLAGGDTQYF. V usage is TRBV27 and J usage is TRBJ2-3; 16 nucleotides line up with TRBD2. The CDR3 covers 16 residues. The germline CDR1 and CDR2 sequences are MNHEY and SMNVEV (reference sequence). The ends lost 4 bases at V and 6 bases at J; junction bases unmatched: 4.

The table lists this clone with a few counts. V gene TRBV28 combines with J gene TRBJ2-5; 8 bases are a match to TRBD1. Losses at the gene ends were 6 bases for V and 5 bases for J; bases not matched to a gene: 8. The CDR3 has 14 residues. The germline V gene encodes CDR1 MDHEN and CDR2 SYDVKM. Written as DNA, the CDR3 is TGTGCCAGCAGGGATTCACAGGGGGGCGAGACCCAGTACTTC. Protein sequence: CASRDSQGGETQYF.

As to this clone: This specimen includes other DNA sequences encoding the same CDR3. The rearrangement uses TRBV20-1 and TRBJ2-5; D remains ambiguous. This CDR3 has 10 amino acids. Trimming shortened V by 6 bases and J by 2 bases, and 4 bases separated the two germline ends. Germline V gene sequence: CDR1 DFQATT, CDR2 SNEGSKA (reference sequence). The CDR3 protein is CSARQETQYF. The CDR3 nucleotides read TGCAGTGCCCGACAAGAGACCCAGTACTTC.

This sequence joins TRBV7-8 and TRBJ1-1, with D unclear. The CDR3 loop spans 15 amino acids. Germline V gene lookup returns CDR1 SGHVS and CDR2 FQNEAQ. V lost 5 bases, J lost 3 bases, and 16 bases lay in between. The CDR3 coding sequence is TGTGCCAGCAGCCTCAAGGTAAATCAAGACACTGAAGCTTTCTTT. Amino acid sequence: CASSLKVNQDTEAFF. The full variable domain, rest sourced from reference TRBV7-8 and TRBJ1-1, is GAGVSQSPRYKVAKRGQDVALRCDPISGHVSLFWYQQALGQGPEFLTYFQNEAQLDKSGLPSDRFFAERPEGSVSTLKIQRTQQEDSAVYLCASSLKVNQDTEAFFGQGTRLTVV.

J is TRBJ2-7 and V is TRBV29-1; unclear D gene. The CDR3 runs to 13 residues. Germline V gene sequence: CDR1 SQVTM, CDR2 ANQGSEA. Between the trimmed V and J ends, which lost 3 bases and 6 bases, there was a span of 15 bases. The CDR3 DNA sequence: TGCAGCGTTGATAAAGTGACATCGCGCGAGCAGTACTTC. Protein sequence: CSVDKVTSREQYF.

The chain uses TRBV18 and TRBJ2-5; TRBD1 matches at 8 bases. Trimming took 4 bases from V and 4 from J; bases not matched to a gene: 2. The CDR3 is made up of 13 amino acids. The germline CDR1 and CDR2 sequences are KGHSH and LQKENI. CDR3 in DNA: TGTGCCAGCTCACTGACAGGGGTAGAGACCCAGTACTTC. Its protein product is CASSLTGVETQYF. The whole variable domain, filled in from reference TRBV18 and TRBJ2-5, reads NAGVMQNPRHLVRRRGQEARLRCSPMKGHSHVYWYRQLPEEGLKFMVYLQKENIIDESGMPKERFSAEFPKEGPSILRIQQVVRGDSAAYFCASSLTGVETQYFGPGTRLLVL.